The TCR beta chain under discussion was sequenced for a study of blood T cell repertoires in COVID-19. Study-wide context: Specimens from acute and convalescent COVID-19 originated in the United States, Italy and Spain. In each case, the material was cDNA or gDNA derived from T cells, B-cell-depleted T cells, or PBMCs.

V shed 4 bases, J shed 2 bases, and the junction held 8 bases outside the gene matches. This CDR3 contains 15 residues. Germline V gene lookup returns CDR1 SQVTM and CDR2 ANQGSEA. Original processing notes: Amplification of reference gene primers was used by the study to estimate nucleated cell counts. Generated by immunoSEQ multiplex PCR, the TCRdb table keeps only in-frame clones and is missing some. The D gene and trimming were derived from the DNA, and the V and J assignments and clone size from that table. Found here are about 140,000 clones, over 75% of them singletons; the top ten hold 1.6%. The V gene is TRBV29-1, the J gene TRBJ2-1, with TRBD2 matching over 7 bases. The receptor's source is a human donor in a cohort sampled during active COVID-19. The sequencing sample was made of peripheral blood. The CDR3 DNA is TGCAGCGTTGTGGGGGGGTCAGGGACCTACAATGAGCAGTTCTTC. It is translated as CSVVGGSGTYNEQFF.